These 9 T cell receptor beta chains were all obtained from the same sample, sequenced in a study of CD8+ T cells in alopecia areata. cDNA serving as the sequencing template came from extracted, reverse transcribed RNA. Produced via immunoSEQ multiplex PCR; TCRdb's table is partial and in-frame only. The sample holds about 110,000 clones, 45% to 60% seen once. The material sequenced was NKG2D-low CD8+ T cells sorted from blood. These receptors came from a human donor with alopecia areata.

Only a few counts were recorded for this clone. The rearrangement uses TRBV11-2 and TRBJ2-3, with TRBD1 matching over 9 bases. The CDR3 length is 18 residues. V shed 4 bases, J shed 0 bases, and the junction held 11 bases outside the gene matches. The germline CDR1 and CDR2 sequences are SGHAT and FQNNGV. The CDR3 loop reads CASSSYGGQGHSTDTQYF. The DNA of the CDR3 is TGTGCCAGCAGCTCCTACGGGGGACAGGGCCACAGCACAGATACGCAGTATTTT.

Only a few counts were recorded for this clone. This rearrangement joins TRBV5-1 to TRBJ2-1; D might be TRBD1 or TRBD2, each matching 5 bases. The CDR3 is 16 residues long. The V gene lost 1 base and the J gene lost 0 bases, with 11 bases spanning the gap. From germline, CDR1 is SGHRS and CDR2 YFSETQ. The CDR3 reads CASSLPKGSSYNEQFF. CDR3 DNA sequence: TGCGCCAGCAGCTTGCCTAAGGGGAGCTCCTACAATGAGCAGTTCTTC.

This chain links TRBV29-1 with TRBJ1-2; TRBD1 might be the D (6 bases). The CDR3 has 13 amino acids. V was shortened by 8 bases and J by 0 bases, with 13 bases between the two germline ends. Germline CDR1 reads SQVTM; CDR2 reads ANQGSEA. The CDR3 DNA reads TGCAGCTCCGACAGGATAGCTAACTATGGCTACACCTTC. As protein: CSSDRIANYGYTF.

This chain uses TRBV5-1 with TRBJ1-1; a possible D gene is TRBD1 (5 bases). The germline CDR1 and CDR2 sequences are SGHRS and YFSETQ. This CDR3 has 15 amino acids. V was clipped by 5 bases and J by 3 bases, with 17 bases between them. The DNA of the CDR3 is TGCGCCAGCAGTTGGGTCCATGGGGGGGACACTGAAGCTTTCTTT. Translated: CASSWVHGGDTEAFF.

The table lists this clone with a few counts. The V gene is TRBV14, the J gene TRBJ2-1; tentatively, D is TRBD2 (5 bases). The CDR3 contains 13 residues. The germline V gene encodes CDR1 SGHDN and CDR2 FVKESK. With 3 bases removed from V and 5 bases from J, the gap between germline ends came to 8 bases. The CDR3 DNA sequence: TGTGCCAGCAGCCAGCGGGCCAACAATGAGCAGTTCTTC. Amino acid sequence: CASSQRANNEQFF.

The CDR3 sequence: CASSLFGTINEQFF. Here the CDR3 DNA reads TGTGCCAGCAGTTTATTCGGGACTATCAATGAGCAGTTCTTC. The rearrangement joins TRBV27 to TRBJ2-1; TRBD2 matches at 7 bases. Germline lookup yields CDR1 MNHEY and CDR2 SMNVEV (reference sequence). V lost 1 base, J lost 6 bases, and 3 bases stayed unmatched. This CDR3 has 14 amino acids.

Regarding this clone: A junction end diverges from the germline sequence, so it may reflect a read error. The CDR3 bases are TGTGCCAGCAGTGCCCGTCCTCGATGTGCCTTC. It translates to CASSARPRCAF. The V and J genes are TRBV2 and TRBJ1-2; D not resolved. The CDR3 covers 11 residues. Per germline, CDR1 SNHLY and CDR2 FYNNEI.

This clone turned up a few times. The V call is TRBV7-8, the J call TRBJ2-4; tentatively, D is TRBD1 (5 bases). This CDR3 spans 19 amino acids. V dropped 2 bases and J dropped 0 bases, with 20 bases sitting between them. Germline V gives CDR1 SGHVS, CDR2 FQNEAQ. CDR3 nucleotide sequence: TGTGCCAGCAGCTTAATCGTTAGGGGTACTCAACTAGCCAAAAACATTCAGTACTTC. Its protein is CASSLIVRGTQLAKNIQYF.

This chain joins TRBV11-2 and TRBJ1-1; 8 nucleotides agree with TRBD1. Trimming at V came to 4 bases and at J to 1 base, leaving 11 bases not matched to a gene. Germline V gene sequence: CDR1 SGHAT, CDR2 FQNNGV. This CDR3 is built from 17 residues. DNA of the CDR3: TGTGCCAGCAGCTACTTCCCTACGACAGGGGCGAACACTGAAGCTTTCTTT. It codes for CASSYFPTTGANTEAFF.